This T cell receptor (beta chain) was sequenced during a study of T cell repertoires in cytomegalovirus infection. Overall study: Evidence of both CMV infection and a matching HLA type came from public TCR beta signatures.

MiXCR, run by TCRdb on the reads, gives a single entry per CDR3 protein. The sample has fewer than 550,000 distinct CDR3 sequences, roughly 12% seen once. CDR1 and CDR2 (germline): MDHEN, SYDVKM. V gave up 4 bases and J gave up 4 bases, with 11 bases separating them. The length of the CDR3 is 14 residues. This clonotype was recorded at least ten times. As yet, its antigen is unknown. General study findings and limits: The ex vivo response was dominated by HLA-C-restricted CMV-specific TCR beta clonotypes. Public TCR beta family frequency separated CMV-and-HLA carriers, including in an independent cohort.

V gene TRBV28 combines with J gene TRBJ1-5, with D possibly being TRBD1 (6 bases). The source material was PBMCs. This receptor was taken from a human donor in good health (CMV status not recorded). Some clones in this sample may be carry-over from other donors' samples. The CDR3 sequence is CASSSRGRNQPQHF. Here the CDR3 DNA reads TGTGCCAGCAGTTCCCGGGGGCGGAATCAGCCCCAGCATTTT.